This TCR beta chain was identified in a study of T cell responses to AZD1222 COVID-19 vaccine. The protocol was immunoSEQ multiplex PCR, while the TCRdb copy is restricted to in-frame clones and leaves out a portion. The sample includes under 150,000 clones, more than 75% of them seen just once. Study-level points and caveats: Most donors were white British, females outnumbered males, and clonal diversity was possibly underestimated. Close to half of all spike-specific TCRs reportedly target regions of the variants that are unmutated. It was only a handful of AZD1222 recipients who were seropositive at baseline. There were vaccine-associated CD4 TCRs across spike, dominant at 160-218 and 743-854.

Trimming took off 2 bases at V and 5 bases at J, with 12 bases between the two ends. The germline V gene encodes CDR1 MGHRA and CDR2 YSYEKL. This CDR3 has 14 amino acids. Regarding this clone: Its antigen is not known.

V is TRBV4-1 and J is TRBJ1-1, with D possibly matching TRBD1 (6 bases). This receptor was taken from an adult in good health. Sequencing was performed on peripheral blood, taken on day 0 of AZD1222 vaccination. The CDR3 loop reads CASSQNQGGTEAFF. CDR3 nucleotides: TGCGCCAGCAGCCAAAATCAAGGGGGAACTGAAGCTTTCTTT.